The 20 T cell receptor beta chains presented below share a single source sample, sequenced in a study of cytomegalovirus exposure and HLA in healthy donors. The PCR used 60 Vbeta and 13 Jbeta primers. The protocol was immunoSEQ multiplex PCR, while the TCRdb copy is restricted to in-frame clones and leaves out a portion. The table has roughly 110,000 clones, 60% to 80% seen once. Sequencing used PBMCs. The receptors originated from a boy younger than 18 in good health and CMV-seronegative.

This clone was detected only once. The chain has TRBV6-1 and TRBJ2-7; 9 bases line up with TRBD2. The CDR3 is made up of 14 amino acids. Germline V gene data show CDR1 as MNHNS and CDR2 as SASEGT. The V segment lost 6 bases and the J segment 5 bases; nucleotides outside the gene matches: 8. CDR3 sequence reads: CASSDIAGENEQYF. CDR3 in DNA: TGTGCCAGCAGCGACATAGCGGGAGAAAACGAGCAGTACTTC.

This chain links TRBV5-4 with TRBJ2-5, with 10 bases lining up with TRBD1. The CDR3 totals 18 residues. J was trimmed by 2 bases and V by 4 bases; bases with no gene match: 14. Germline CDR1 SGHNT, CDR2 YYREEE (reference sequence). As DNA, the CDR3 is TGTGCCAGCAGCCCGAGACAGGGGGCCTCTCTCGGACAAGAGACCCAGTACTTC. Translation gives CASSPRQGASLGQETQYF. Variable domain in full (rest from reference TRBV5-4 and TRBJ2-5): ETGVTQSPTHLIKTRGQQVTLRCSSQSGHNTVSWYQQALGQGPQFIFQYYREEENGRGNFPPRFSGLQFPNYSSELNVNALELDDSALYLCASSPRQGASLGQETQYFGPGTRLLVL.

This chain uses TRBV10-1 with TRBJ2-7; D possibly corresponds to TRBD1 (6 bases). V was cut by 9 bases and J by 1 base, with 13 bases left in between. The CDR3 is made up of 13 amino acids. The germline V gene encodes CDR1 WNHNN and CDR2 SYGVQD (reference sequence). CDR3 sequence: CARELRGSYEQYF. The CDR3 DNA reads as TGCGCCAGAGAATTAAGGGGGTCCTACGAGCAGTACTTC.

This clone occurred once. This chain uses TRBV5-1 with TRBJ2-5; 13 positions agree with TRBD2. Germline V lookup: CDR1 SGHRS, CDR2 YFSETQ. This CDR3 has 16 amino acids. Trimming at V came to 4 bases and at J to 4 bases, leaving 7 bases not matched to a gene. For the CDR3, the DNA is TGCGCCAGCAGCACCGGGACTAGCGGGATGGGAGAGACCCAGTACTTC. Its protein product is CASSTGTSGMGETQYF.

The chain is built from TRBV6-5 and TRBJ1-2, with D possibly being TRBD1 (6 bases). This CDR3 region has 15 residues. V shed 0 bases and J shed 7 bases, with 15 bases lying between them. The germline V gene encodes CDR1 MNHEY and CDR2 SVGAGI. CDR3 region: CASSYSSTGYSGYTF. The CDR3 DNA sequence: TGTGCCAGCAGTTACTCTAGTACAGGGTATAGTGGCTACACCTTC.

The rearrangement links TRBV28 to TRBJ1-2; D possibly corresponds to TRBD1 (5 bases). V lost 6 bases and J 3 bases, leaving 11 bases between the germline ends. The CDR3 runs to 13 residues. Germline-derived CDR1 and CDR2 are MDHEN and SYDVKM. CDR3 nucleotides: TGTGCCAGCAGAGGGGAAATCTACTATGGCTACACCTTC. Translating it yields CASRGEIYYGYTF.

This clone was seen just once. This sequence joins TRBV14 and TRBJ2-5; D might be TRBD1 (5 bases). The germline CDR1 and CDR2 sequences are SGHDN and FVKESK. V dropped 4 bases and J dropped 5 bases, with 17 bases sitting between them. This CDR3 spans 15 amino acids. In DNA, the CDR3 is TGTGCCAGCAGCCCTAGGCTATTCTCAGGGGAGACCCAGTACTTC. Residues: CASSPRLFSGETQYF.

The genes are TRBV6-5 and TRBJ1-2, with TRBD1 matching 9 bases. Germline V gives CDR1 MNHEY, CDR2 SVGAGI. Trimming cost V 6 bases and J 6 bases; bases outside gene matches: 8. CDR3 length equals 14 residues. The CDR3 spells CASSLVGTGNGYTF. In nucleotides, the CDR3 is TGTGCCAGCAGCTTAGTCGGGACAGGGAATGGCTACACCTTC.

This chain links TRBV30 with TRBJ2-7; a weak D match, TRBD2 (6 bases). This CDR3 is 14 amino acids long. Germline V gene data show CDR1 as GTSNPN and CDR2 as SVGIG (reference sequence). V was trimmed by 3 bases and J by 3 bases, leaving 15 bases between them. The CDR3 DNA is TGTGCCTGGAGCCCCCGGCGGGAAATCTACGAGCAGTACTTC. Its protein product is CAWSPRREIYEQYF. The variable domain in full, with the rest retrieved from reference TRBV30 and TRBJ2-7, is SQTIHQWPATLVQPVGSPLSLECTVEGTSNPNLYWYRQAAGRGLQLLFYSVGIGQISSEVPQNLSASRPQDRQFILSSKKLLLSDSGFYLCAWSPRREIYEQYFGPGTRLTVT.

This clone was observed once. The chain links TRBV15 to TRBJ1-5; tentatively, D is TRBD1 (5 bases). Trimming cost V 3 bases and J 7 bases, with 19 bases left between them. The CDR3 consists of 16 residues. Germline-derived CDR1 and CDR2 are LNHNV and YYDKDF (reference sequence). Here the CDR3 reads CATSSETGSYGQPQHF. For the CDR3, the DNA is TGTGCCACCAGCAGCGAAACAGGAAGCTATGGACAGCCCCAGCATTTT. The whole variable domain, filled in from reference TRBV15 and TRBJ1-5, reads DAMVIQNPRYQVTQFGKPVTLSCSQTLNHNVMYWYQQKSSQAPKLLFHYYDKDFNNEADTPDNFQSRRPNTSFCFLDIRSPGLGDTAMYLCATSSETGSYGQPQHFGDGTRLSIL.

This sequence joins TRBV19 and TRBJ1-2, with D possibly being TRBD1 (6 bases). CDR3 length equals 15 residues. V was clipped by 5 bases and J by 8 bases, with 21 bases between them. The germline V gene encodes CDR1 LNHDA and CDR2 SQIVND (reference sequence). This CDR3 reads CASSSLPGTLGGYTF. The CDR3, as DNA: TGTGCCAGTAGTTCCCTACCAGGGACACTTGGCGGCTACACCTTC. The full variable domain, in which reference TRBV19 and TRBJ1-2 provide the parts outside the CDR3, is DGGITQSPKYLFRKEGQNVTLSCEQNLNHDAMYWYRQDPGQGLRLIYYSQIVNDFQKGDIAEGYSVSREKKESFPLTVTSAQKNPTAFYLCASSSLPGTLGGYTFGSGTRLTVV.

The V and J genes are TRBV10-3 and TRBJ1-1; 8 positions match TRBD1. V trimming: 7 bases; J trimming: 1 base; junction bases outside the gene matches: 2. The CDR3 is made up of 13 amino acids. Germline assignment: CDR1 ENHRY and CDR2 SYGVKD. CDR3 sequence (DNA): TGTGCCATCATTGGACAGGGGAACACTGAAGCTTTCTTT. Protein: CAIIGQGNTEAFF.

In its sample, this clone was seen once. The chain is built from TRBV7-9 and TRBJ2-3, with a weak D call TRBD2 (6 bases). Germline lookup yields CDR1 SEHNR and CDR2 FQNEAQ (reference sequence). The CDR3 has 15 amino acids. The germline V and J ends were trimmed by 5 bases and 6 bases, with 18 bases remaining between them. CDR3 DNA sequence: TGTGCCAGCAGCCGCCGGGACTCCGGGGCGGATACGCAGTATTTT. It codes for CASSRRDSGADTQYF.

This sequence joins TRBV4-1 and TRBJ1-4, with 10 nucleotides matching TRBD1. Per the germline V gene, CDR1 is MGHRA and CDR2 is YSYEKL. The trim removed 5 bases at V and 7 bases at J, leaving 4 bases unmatched. The CDR3 spans 14 residues. The CDR3 spells CASSSGTGVEKLFF. The CDR3 DNA is TGCGCCAGCAGCTCCGGGACAGGGGTTGAAAAACTGTTTTTT.

This clone was counted a single time. The chain recombines TRBV7-9 with TRBJ2-3; 7 bases map to TRBD1. The CDR3 runs 15 residues. J lost 4 bases, V lost 0 bases, and 4 bases had no gene match. The germline V gene encodes CDR1 SEHNR and CDR2 FQNEAQ (reference sequence). CDR3 protein: CASSLASGGSDTQYF. The CDR3 bases are TGTGCCAGCAGCTTAGCGTCAGGGGGATCAGATACGCAGTATTTT. The full variable domain, completed using reference TRBV7-9 and TRBJ2-3, is DTGVSQNPRHKITKRGQNVTFRCDPISEHNRLYWYRQTLGQGPEFLTYFQNEAQLEKSRLLSDRFSAERPKGSFSTLEIQRTEQGDSAMYLCASSLASGGSDTQYFGPGTRLTVL.

This sequence joins TRBV2 and TRBJ1-2; no clear D. Trimming pared 4 bases from V and 0 bases from J, leaving 9 bases between. The CDR3 has 14 residues. In germline, CDR1 is SNHLY, CDR2 FYNNEI. CDR3 DNA sequence: TGTGCCAGCAGTGTGATAGAAGCTAACTATGGCTACACCTTC. This encodes CASSVIEANYGYTF.

This clone was counted only a few times. The rearrangement uses TRBV19 and TRBJ1-1, with D maybe TRBD1 (6 bases). CDR3 length equals 13 residues. Trimming took off 1 base at V and 5 bases at J, with 8 bases between the two ends. The V gene's germline CDR1 is LNHDA and CDR2 SQIVND (reference sequence). This CDR3 reads CASSIVGGTEAFF. CDR3 in DNA: TGTGCCAGTAGTATAGTAGGGGGAACTGAAGCTTTCTTT.

The V gene is TRBV6-6, the J gene TRBJ2-7; TRBD1 is a possible D gene (6 bases). The V and J ends lost 6 bases and 1 base respectively, with 19 bases between them. Germline lookup yields CDR1 MNHNY and CDR2 SVGAGI (reference sequence). The CDR3 runs 16 residues. The CDR3 region has the DNA TGTGCCAGCAGGCTAATAGACAGGAGCCTATCCTACGAGCAGTACTTC. The encoded protein is CASRLIDRSLSYEQYF.

The chain joins TRBV28 to TRBJ1-1; D remains unclear. CDR3 size: 12 residues. Trimming took off 4 bases at V and 5 bases at J, with 8 bases between the two ends. CDR1 and CDR2 from the germline V gene are MDHEN and SYDVKM. The CDR3, as DNA: TGTGCCAGCAGTTCGGGAGGTACTGAAGCTTTCTTT. Residues: CASSSGGTEAFF.

This clone turned up a few times. This chain uses TRBV6-1 with TRBJ1-1; D is ambiguous. Per the germline V gene, CDR1 is MNHNS and CDR2 is SASEGT. V lost 4 bases to trimming and J lost 1 base, with 10 bases between them. CDR3 length: 14 residues. The CDR3, as DNA: TGTGCCAGCAGTGCCTTCCAGGAGAACACTGAAGCTTTCTTT. Amino acid sequence: CASSAFQENTEAFF.